A single T cell receptor (beta chain) is shown here with its context. The sample belongs to a study of blood T cell repertoires in COVID-19. Study overall: COVID-19 samples, acute and convalescent, were from the United States, Italy and Spain. In each case, the material was cDNA or gDNA derived from T cells, B-cell-depleted T cells, or PBMCs.

Original methodology: For nucleated cells, counts were estimated from reference gene primer amplification. Some clones are missing from TCRdb's copy, which holds only in-frame ones; the method was immunoSEQ multiplex PCR. V, J and clone size are those of that table, while D and trimming were read from the DNA. The sample has approximately 260,000 clones, about 80% seen once. The TCR was taken from a human donor in a cohort sampled during active COVID-19. The sample was peripheral blood.

Here the CDR3 DNA reads TGTGCCAGCTGTTTGCGGGAGACAGATACGCAGTATTTT. Encoded protein: CASCLRETDTQYF. The chain combines TRBV6-5 with TRBJ2-3; TRBD2 matches at 7 bases. CDR1 is MNHEY and CDR2 is SVGAGI in the germline V gene. V lost 8 bases and J lost 3; bases outside the gene matches: 5. This CDR3 has 13 amino acids.